This TCR beta chain was found in a study of blood T cell repertoires in COVID-19. Sequencing was performed with immunoSEQ multiplex PCR; in TCRdb, only in-frame clones are kept and a portion is missing. Of approximately 310,000 clones listed, 85% were seen once; the top ten hold 1.5% to 2%. This receptor was taken from a woman aged 25 to 39 who had been exposed to COVID-19. Sequencing used PBMCs or T cells enriched from blood (not recorded which).

This CDR3 reads CASSRAGTTGYTF. The CDR3 coding sequence is TGCGCCAGCAGCCGAGCCGGGACAACTGGCTACACCTTC. The rearrangement uses TRBV4-3 and TRBJ1-2; maybe TRBD1 (6 bases). V shed 4 bases and J shed 7 bases, with 13 bases lying between them. CDR1 and CDR2 from the germline V gene are LGHNA and YSLEER. This CDR3 comprises 13 residues.